This TCR beta chain was sequenced for a study of beta chain features in type 1 diabetes. Study-wide results and caveats: Equally in patients and controls, shorter templates might have been favored by PCR. No resolution was reached here on whether HLA type influences TCRB rearrangement.

Expressed TCRB transcripts were sequenced, since all the RNA that had been isolated was reverse transcribed. The assay was immunoSEQ multiplex PCR, and TCRdb's table has in-frame clones only and misses some. Of about 360,000 clones listed, roughly an eighth were seen once; the top ten hold approximately 0.015%. This CDR3 comprises 14 residues. J lost 1 base, V lost 7 bases, and 6 bases had no gene match. The germline CDR1 and CDR2 sequences are SQVTM and ANQGSEA. This clone was recorded a few times. Its antigen is still unknown. Sequenced sample: naive CD4+ T cells from blood. The genes are TRBV29-1 and TRBJ1-1; 10 bases line up with TRBD1. The TCR was taken from a man in his late teens or twenties in good health. CDR3 sequence (DNA): TGCAGCGCCTCAAGGACAGGGGGGAACACTGAAGCTTTCTTT. This gives the protein CSASRTGGNTEAFF.